The 28 T cell receptor beta chains below were found in one sample sequenced in a study of CD8+ T cells in alopecia areata. Reverse transcription of extracted RNA yielded cDNA, which provided the sequencing template. Assay: immunoSEQ multiplex PCR; the TCRdb copy retains only in-frame clones and omits some. The sample includes roughly 130,000 clones, 58% of them seen just once. The sample here was CD4+ T cells sorted from blood, taken at week 0. Receptors were obtained from a human donor with alopecia areata.

The chain recombines TRBV7-2 with TRBJ2-7; D ambiguous. Germline V gene lookup returns CDR1 SGHTA and CDR2 FQGNSA. V gave up 0 bases and J gave up 2 bases, with 11 bases separating them. The CDR3 length is 15 residues. The CDR3 DNA is TGTGCCAGCAGCTTAGCGCTGGACCCAACCTACGAGCAGTACTTC. It encodes CASSLALDPTYEQYF.

The V and J genes are TRBV12-5 and TRBJ2-5; TRBD2 is a possible D gene (6 bases). Trimming took 6 bases from V and 4 from J, leaving 12 bases between them. The CDR3 sequence is 13 residues long. Germline CDR1 is LGHNT and CDR2 is FRNRAP. The CDR3 region is CASGRGLAETQYF. CDR3 DNA: TGTGCTAGTGGCCGGGGACTGGCAGAGACCCAGTACTTC.

The chain has TRBV6-6 and TRBJ1-5; possible D gene TRBD1, 5 bases. The germline CDR1 and CDR2 sequences are MNHNY and SVGAGI (reference sequence). V was trimmed by 5 bases and J by 0 bases, leaving 11 bases between them. CDR3 length: 15 amino acids. The chain's CDR3 is CASSPRGDSNQPQHF. The CDR3, as DNA: TGTGCCAGCAGTCCCCGAGGGGATAGCAATCAGCCCCAGCATTTT.

The chain has TRBV30 and TRBJ2-4; possibly TRBD2 for D (5 bases). V lost 0 bases to trimming and J lost 1 base, with 13 bases between them. The CDR3 spans 16 residues. The germline V gene encodes CDR1 GTSNPN and CDR2 SVGIG (reference sequence). The DNA for the CDR3 is TGTGCCTGGAGTGTATATGGGGAGAGTGCCAAAAACATTCAGTACTTC. It is translated as CAWSVYGESAKNIQYF.

CDR3 nucleotides: TGTGCCAGCAGCTCCGCCATGGGTGGCTACACCTTC. Encoded protein: CASSSAMGGYTF. V is TRBV11-1 and J is TRBJ1-2; unclear D gene. Per the germline V gene, CDR1 is SGHAT and CDR2 is FQDESV (reference sequence). CDR3 length: 12 residues. Trimming removed 4 bases from V and 7 bases from J, with 10 bases in between.

This chain joins TRBV7-3 and TRBJ2-1, with D maybe TRBD2 (5 bases). The V gene's germline CDR1 is SGHTA and CDR2 FQGTGA. This CDR3 has 16 residues. The germline V and J ends were trimmed by 3 bases and 4 bases, with 16 bases remaining between them. The CDR3 loop is CASSLRVGPTYNEQFF. The CDR3 DNA sequence: TGTGCCAGCAGCTTGAGGGTAGGGCCTACGTACAATGAGCAGTTCTTC.

This clone has just a few counts. The chain links TRBV6-5 to TRBJ1-2, with 8 bases aligning to TRBD1. V lost 6 bases to trimming and J lost 4 bases; unmatched junction nucleotides: 10. CDR1 and CDR2 from the germline V gene are MNHEY and SVGAGI. The CDR3 is 15 residues long. Here the CDR3 DNA reads TGTGCCAGCAGGGACGGACAGGGAGGGAGCTATGGCTACACCTTC. Amino acids: CASRDGQGGSYGYTF.

V usage is TRBV29-1 and J usage is TRBJ2-7; D tentatively fits TRBD1 or TRBD2 (5 bases each). Germline CDR1 is SQVTM and CDR2 is ANQGSEA. Trimming cost V 4 bases and J 6 bases, with 13 bases left between them. There are 12 residues in the CDR3. The chain's CDR3 is CSVGNRRSEQYF. CDR3 nucleotides: TGCAGCGTTGGGAACAGGAGGTCCGAGCAGTACTTC.

The chain links TRBV9 to TRBJ2-2; no clear D. The CDR3 spans 16 residues. Trimming removed 1 base at V and 4 bases at J, with 14 bases between. Germline CDR1 and CDR2: SGDLS and YYNGEE. The CDR3 protein is CASSVLTGRLTGELFF. CDR3 in DNA: TGTGCCAGCAGCGTATTAACTGGACGACTCACCGGGGAGCTGTTTTTT.

The chain is built from TRBV6-5 and TRBJ1-1, with D perhaps matching TRBD1 (6 bases). The CDR3 extends over 16 amino acids. Between the trimmed V and J ends, which lost 0 bases and 1 base, there was a span of 12 bases. Germline-derived CDR1 and CDR2 are MNHEY and SVGAGI. CDR3 residues: CASSYSPDSPNTEAFF. The CDR3 DNA reads TGTGCCAGCAGTTACTCACCGGACAGTCCGAACACTGAAGCTTTCTTT.

The J gene is TRBJ1-2, the V gene TRBV28, with D maybe TRBD1 (5 bases). The V end lost 10 bases, the J end lost 4 bases, and 13 bases lay between the germline ends. Germline assignment: CDR1 MDHEN and CDR2 SYDVKM. The CDR3 spans 12 residues. The CDR3 sequence: CAISGVGYGYTF. For the CDR3, the DNA is TGTGCCATCTCGGGGGTCGGCTATGGCTACACCTTC.

The chain employs TRBV2 and TRBJ2-5; D is unresolved. Germline CDR1 reads SNHLY; CDR2 reads FYNNEI. The CDR3 covers 11 residues. V gave up 4 bases and J gave up 3 bases, with 3 bases separating them. The CDR3 here is CASSAEETQYF. For the CDR3, the DNA is TGTGCCAGCAGTGCTGAAGAGACCCAGTACTTC.

This sequence joins TRBV5-4 and TRBJ2-7; D might be TRBD2 (5 bases). The CDR3 contains 15 residues. Germline values: CDR1 SGHNT, CDR2 YYREEE (reference sequence). V lost 0 bases and J lost 6, with 16 bases in between. The CDR3 spells CASSLAKGSVAEQYF. As DNA, the CDR3 is TGTGCCAGCAGCTTGGCCAAAGGGAGTGTGGCCGAGCAGTACTTC. The variable domain in full, completed from reference TRBV5-4 and TRBJ2-7, reads ETGVTQSPTHLIKTRGQQVTLRCSSQSGHNTVSWYQQALGQGPQFIFQYYREEENGRGNFPPRFSGLQFPNYSSELNVNALELDDSALYLCASSLAKGSVAEQYFGPGTRLTVT.

In its sample, this clone was seen a few times. The CDR3 DNA follows: TGTGCCAGCAGTTACAAGGGGGGAGGGCCTGAAGCTTTCTTT. As protein: CASSYKGGGPEAFF. The chain uses TRBV6-5 and TRBJ1-1, with D possibly matching TRBD1 (6 bases). V was cut by 2 bases and J by 6 bases, with 13 bases left in between. The germline V gene encodes CDR1 MNHEY and CDR2 SVGAGI. CDR3 length: 14 residues.

This chain connects TRBV7-8 to TRBJ2-5; D perhaps matches TRBD2 (5 bases). This CDR3 contains 14 residues. The ends were cut back, 0 bases at V and 9 bases at J, with 14 bases in the middle. Looked up from germline, CDR1 is SGHVS and CDR2 is FQNEAQ. The CDR3 region is CASSLAGSSWAQYF. In DNA form, the CDR3 reads TGTGCCAGCAGCTTAGCGGGGAGCTCTTGGGCCCAGTACTTC.

The rearrangement links TRBV9 to TRBJ1-1, with a weak D call TRBD1 (5 bases). CDR3 length equals 14 residues. V shed 0 bases and J shed 5 bases, with 11 bases lying between them. Germline V CDR1 and CDR2: SGDLS, YYNGEE. This CDR3 is CASSVGGGGTEAFF. CDR3 coding DNA: TGTGCCAGCAGCGTAGGGGGCGGTGGGACTGAAGCTTTCTTT.

The chain joins TRBV15 to TRBJ2-7, with D uncertain. CDR1 is LNHNV and CDR2 is YYDKDF in the germline V gene (reference sequence). The CDR3 contains 14 residues. V was shortened by 0 bases and J by 0 bases, with 6 bases between the two germline ends. CDR3 in amino acids: CATSRDPSSYEQYF. CDR3 nucleotides: TGTGCCACCAGCAGAGATCCCAGCTCCTACGAGCAGTACTTC.

This chain links TRBV30 with TRBJ2-1; D is ambiguous. Trimming stripped 4 bases from V and 10 bases from J, with 11 bases between. This CDR3 is 11 amino acids long. Germline V gene data show CDR1 as GTSNPN and CDR2 as SVGIG (reference sequence). CDR3 amino acids: CAWTQSREQFF. DNA for the CDR3: TGTGCCTGGACCCAATCCCGGGAGCAGTTCTTC. The full variable domain, its missing parts supplied by reference TRBV30 and TRBJ2-1, is SQTIHQWPATLVQPVGSPLSLECTVEGTSNPNLYWYRQAAGRGLQLLFYSVGIGQISSEVPQNLSASRPQDRQFILSSKKLLLSDSGFYLCAWTQSREQFFGPGTRLTVL.

This chain joins TRBV5-4 and TRBJ2-5; the match to TRBD1 covers 9 bases. Germline V gene sequence: CDR1 SGHNT, CDR2 YYREEE (reference sequence). CDR3 length: 16 residues. The trim removed 4 bases at V and 4 bases at J, leaving 11 bases unmatched. The CDR3 bases are TGTGCCAGCAGCCGAAGTCCGGGACAGGGAGGAGAGACCCAGTACTTC. Translation: CASSRSPGQGGETQYF.

The chain employs TRBV27 and TRBJ2-7; 12 bases are a match to TRBD2. Germline CDR1 is MNHEY and CDR2 is SMNVEV (reference sequence). The CDR3 is 14 residues long. The V gene end was trimmed by 3 bases and the J gene end by 6 bases; junction bases not matched to a gene: 3. CDR3 in amino acids: CASSLLAGGPEQYF. CDR3 nucleotide sequence: TGTGCCAGCAGTTTGCTAGCGGGAGGGCCCGAGCAGTACTTC.

A few counts support this clone. The V gene is TRBV5-8, the J gene TRBJ1-5; perhaps TRBD1 as D (5 bases). CDR3 size: 17 residues. The V end lost 0 bases, the J end lost 0 bases, and 13 bases lay between the germline ends. CDR1 and CDR2 (germline): SGHTS, YDEGEE. In DNA form, the CDR3 reads TGTGCCAGCAGCTTGGAAATCAGACAGAATAGCAATCAGCCCCAGCATTTT. This translates into CASSLEIRQNSNQPQHF.

V gene TRBV7-6 combines with J gene TRBJ2-5, with D possibly being TRBD1 (5 bases). Per the germline V gene, CDR1 is SGHVS and CDR2 is FNYEAQ. Trimming shortened V by 3 bases and J by 0 bases, and 11 bases separated the two germline ends. CDR3 length: 15 residues. The CDR3 DNA reads TGTGCCAGCAGCTTCCGGGCAGGGAACCAAGAGACCCAGTACTTC. Protein sequence: CASSFRAGNQETQYF.

This chain uses TRBV11-2 with TRBJ2-5, with a weak D call TRBD1 (5 bases). The CDR3 has 15 amino acids. Germline values: CDR1 SGHAT, CDR2 FQNNGV. The ends were cut back, 4 bases at V and 2 bases at J, with 14 bases in the middle. The CDR3 coding sequence is TGTGCCAGCAGCTCACAGGTTACCACTCAAGAGACCCAGTACTTC. Residues: CASSSQVTTQETQYF.

V gene TRBV7-9 combines with J gene TRBJ1-5; 7 bases match TRBD1. CDR1 is SEHNR, CDR2 FQNEAQ, per germline (reference sequence). V lost 3 bases to trimming and J lost 2 bases; unmatched junction nucleotides: 16. The CDR3 has 19 residues. The CDR3 loop is CASSFDDLDRMGGNQPQHF. The DNA for the CDR3 is TGTGCCAGCAGCTTTGACGATCTGGACAGGATGGGTGGCAATCAGCCCCAGCATTTT.

Only a few counts were recorded for this clone. The chain uses TRBV5-1 and TRBJ2-5; D call uncertain. The germline CDR1 and CDR2 sequences are SGHRS and YFSETQ. This CDR3 is built from 13 residues. Trimming cost V 0 bases and J 4 bases, with 7 bases left between them. The CDR3 DNA reads as TGCGCCAGCAGCTTGGTATCCGGAGAGACCCAGTACTTC. This encodes CASSLVSGETQYF.

The CDR3 DNA sequence: TGCGCCAGCACTGGCATATCAATCACAGATACGCAGTATTTT. Amino acids: CASTGISITDTQYF. This chain joins TRBV5-1 and TRBJ2-3, with D uncertain. With 6 bases removed from V and 2 bases from J, the gap between germline ends came to 13 bases. The germline CDR1 and CDR2 sequences are SGHRS and YFSETQ. This CDR3 is 14 amino acids long.

The rearrangement joins TRBV29-1 to TRBJ2-3; perhaps D is TRBD1 or TRBD2 (6 bases each). Germline V gene sequence: CDR1 SQVTM, CDR2 ANQGSEA. The CDR3 is made up of 15 amino acids. Trimming stripped 7 bases from V and 1 base from J, with 18 bases between. The CDR3 loop reads CSALEGGSRTDTQYF. Here the CDR3 DNA reads TGCAGCGCCCTAGAGGGGGGAAGTCGCACAGATACGCAGTATTTT.

The chain's CDR3 is CASSDDGSDTQYF. In DNA, the CDR3 is TGCGCCAGCAGCGATGATGGTTCAGATACGCAGTATTTT. This rearrangement joins TRBV5-1 to TRBJ2-3; D remains ambiguous. This CDR3 has 13 amino acids. The ends were cut back, 4 bases at V and 4 bases at J, with 10 bases in the middle. Germline CDR1 SGHRS, CDR2 YFSETQ.